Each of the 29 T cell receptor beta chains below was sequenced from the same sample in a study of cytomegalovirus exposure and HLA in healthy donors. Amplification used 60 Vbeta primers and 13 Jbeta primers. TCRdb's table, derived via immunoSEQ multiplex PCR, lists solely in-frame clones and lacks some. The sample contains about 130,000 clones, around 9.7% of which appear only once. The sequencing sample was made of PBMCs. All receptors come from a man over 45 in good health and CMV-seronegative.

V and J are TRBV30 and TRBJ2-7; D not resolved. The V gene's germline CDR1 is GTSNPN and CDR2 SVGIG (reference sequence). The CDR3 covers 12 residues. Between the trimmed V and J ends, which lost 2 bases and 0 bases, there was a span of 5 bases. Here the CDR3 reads CAWSSSSYEQYF. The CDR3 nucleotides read TGTGCCTGGAGTTCGAGCTCCTACGAGCAGTACTTC.

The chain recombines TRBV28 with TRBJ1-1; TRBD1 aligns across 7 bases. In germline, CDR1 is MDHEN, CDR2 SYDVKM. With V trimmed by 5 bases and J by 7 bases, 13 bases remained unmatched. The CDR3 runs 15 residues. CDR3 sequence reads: CASSLPGQTYHEAFF. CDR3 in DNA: TGTGCCAGCAGTCTACCGGGACAGACATACCATGAAGCTTTCTTT.

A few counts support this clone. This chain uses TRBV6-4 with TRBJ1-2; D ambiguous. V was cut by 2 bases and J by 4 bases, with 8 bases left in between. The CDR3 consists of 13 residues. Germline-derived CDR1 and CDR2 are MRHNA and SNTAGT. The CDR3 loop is CASSDGEGYGYTF. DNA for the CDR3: TGTGCCAGCAGTGACGGGGAGGGCTATGGCTACACCTTC.

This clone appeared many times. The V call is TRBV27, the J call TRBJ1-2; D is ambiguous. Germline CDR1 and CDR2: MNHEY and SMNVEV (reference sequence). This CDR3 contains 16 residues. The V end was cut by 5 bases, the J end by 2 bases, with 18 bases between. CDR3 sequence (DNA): TGTGCCAGCAGTCCGCTCCGGTTCTCCTTCAACTATGGCTACACCTTC. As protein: CASSPLRFSFNYGYTF.

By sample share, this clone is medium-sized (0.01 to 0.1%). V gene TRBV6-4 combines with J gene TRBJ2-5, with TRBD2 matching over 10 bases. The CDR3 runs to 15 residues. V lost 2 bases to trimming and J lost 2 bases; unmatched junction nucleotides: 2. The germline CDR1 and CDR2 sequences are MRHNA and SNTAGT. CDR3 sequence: CASSDTAGGQETQYF. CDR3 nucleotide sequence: TGTGCCAGCAGTGACACAGCGGGGGGGCAAGAGACCCAGTACTTC.

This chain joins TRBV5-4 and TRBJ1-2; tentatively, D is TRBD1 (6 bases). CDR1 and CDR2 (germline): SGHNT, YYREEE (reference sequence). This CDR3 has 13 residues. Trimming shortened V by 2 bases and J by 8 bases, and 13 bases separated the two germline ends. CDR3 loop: CASSFFVGQGYTF. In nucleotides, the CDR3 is TGTGCCAGCAGCTTCTTTGTGGGACAAGGCTACACCTTC.

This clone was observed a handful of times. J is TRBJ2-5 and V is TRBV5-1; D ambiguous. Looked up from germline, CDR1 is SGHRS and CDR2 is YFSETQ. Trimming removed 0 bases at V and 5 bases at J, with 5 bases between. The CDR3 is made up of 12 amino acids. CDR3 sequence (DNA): TGCGCCAGCAGCTTGGATCTGGAGACCCAGTACTTC. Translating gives CASSLDLETQYF. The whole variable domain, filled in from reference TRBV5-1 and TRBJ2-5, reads KAGVTQTPRYLIKTRGQQVTLSCSPISGHRSVSWYQQTPGQGLQFLFEYFSETQRNKGNFPGRFSGRQFSNSRSEMNVSTLELGDSALYLCASSLDLETQYFGPGTRLLVL.

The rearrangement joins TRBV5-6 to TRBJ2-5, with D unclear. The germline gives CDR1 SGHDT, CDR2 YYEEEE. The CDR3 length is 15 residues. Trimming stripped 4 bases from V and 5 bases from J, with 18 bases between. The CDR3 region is CASSTIRVNKETQYF. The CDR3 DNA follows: TGTGCCAGCAGCACGATCCGGGTCAACAAGGAGACCCAGTACTTC.

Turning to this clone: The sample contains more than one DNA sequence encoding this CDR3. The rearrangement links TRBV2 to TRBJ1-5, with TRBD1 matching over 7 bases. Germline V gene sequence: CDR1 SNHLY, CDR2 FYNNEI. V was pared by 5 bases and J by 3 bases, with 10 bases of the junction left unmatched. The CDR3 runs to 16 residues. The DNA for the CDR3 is TGTGCCAGCAGTCCTAGGACAGGCGTAAACAATCAGCCCCAGCATTTT. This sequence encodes CASSPRTGVNNQPQHF.

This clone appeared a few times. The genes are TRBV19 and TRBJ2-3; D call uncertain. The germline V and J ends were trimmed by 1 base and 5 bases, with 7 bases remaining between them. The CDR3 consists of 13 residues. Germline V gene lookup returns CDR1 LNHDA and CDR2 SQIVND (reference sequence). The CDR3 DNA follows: TGTGCCAGTAGTATAGTCGGCGGAGATACGCAGTATTTT. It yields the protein CASSIVGGDTQYF.

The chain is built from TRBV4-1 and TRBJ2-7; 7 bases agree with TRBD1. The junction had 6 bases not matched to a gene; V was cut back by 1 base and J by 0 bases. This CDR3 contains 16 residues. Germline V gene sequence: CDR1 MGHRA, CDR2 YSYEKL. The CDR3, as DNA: TGCGCCAGCAGCCAAGGGACAGGCTTAAGCTCCTACGAGCAGTACTTC. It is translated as CASSQGTGLSSYEQYF.

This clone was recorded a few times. The CDR3 sequence is CAIRSLAGEEEQYF. The DNA for the CDR3 is TGTGCCATCAGGTCACTAGCGGGAGAAGAAGAGCAGTACTTC. This sequence joins TRBV10-3 and TRBJ2-7, with TRBD2 identical over 11 bases. Germline V gene sequence: CDR1 ENHRY, CDR2 SYGVKD. This CDR3 region has 14 residues. Germline trimming cut 6 bases from V and 7 bases from J; bases unmatched to any gene: 8.

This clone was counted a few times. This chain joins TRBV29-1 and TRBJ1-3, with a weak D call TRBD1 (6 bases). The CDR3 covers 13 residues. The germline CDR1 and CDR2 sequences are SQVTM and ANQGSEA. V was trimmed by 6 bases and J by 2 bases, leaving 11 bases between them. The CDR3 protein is CSVSQGTGNTIYF. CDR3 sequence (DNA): TGCAGCGTCTCACAGGGAACTGGAAACACCATATATTTT.

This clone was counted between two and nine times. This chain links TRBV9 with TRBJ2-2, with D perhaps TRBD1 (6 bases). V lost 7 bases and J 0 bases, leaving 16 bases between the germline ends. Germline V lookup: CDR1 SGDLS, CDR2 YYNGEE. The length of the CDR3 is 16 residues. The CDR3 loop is CASAIDGTTNTGELFF. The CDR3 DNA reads TGTGCCAGCGCAATCGACGGGACAACGAACACCGGGGAGCTGTTTTTT. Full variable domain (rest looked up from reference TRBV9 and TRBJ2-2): DSGVTQTPKHLITATGQRVTLRCSPRSGDLSVYWYQQSLDQGLQFLIQYYNGEERAKGNILERFSAQQFPDLHSELNLSSLELGDSALYFCASAIDGTTNTGELFFGEGSRLTVL.

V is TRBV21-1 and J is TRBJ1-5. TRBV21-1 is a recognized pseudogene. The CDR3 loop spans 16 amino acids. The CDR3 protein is CASSNFPGGLNQPQHF. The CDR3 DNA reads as TGTGCCAGCAGCAACTTCCCGGGGGGCCTCAATCAGCCCCAGCATTTT.

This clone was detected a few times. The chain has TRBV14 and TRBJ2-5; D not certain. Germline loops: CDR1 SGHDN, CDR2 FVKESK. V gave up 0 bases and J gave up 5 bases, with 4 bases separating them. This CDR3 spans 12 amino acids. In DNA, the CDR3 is TGTGCCAGCAGCCAAGACATGGAGACCCAGTACTTC. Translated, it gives CASSQDMETQYF.

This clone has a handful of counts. The CDR3 region has the DNA TGTGCCATCAGCTCTGGTACAGGGAATAATTCACCCCTCCACTTT. Protein sequence: CAISSGTGNNSPLHF. This chain uses TRBV10-3 with TRBJ1-6, with D possibly being TRBD1 (6 bases). Germline assignment: CDR1 ENHRY and CDR2 SYGVKD. The CDR3 consists of 15 residues. V shed 6 bases and J shed 5 bases, with 14 bases lying between them.

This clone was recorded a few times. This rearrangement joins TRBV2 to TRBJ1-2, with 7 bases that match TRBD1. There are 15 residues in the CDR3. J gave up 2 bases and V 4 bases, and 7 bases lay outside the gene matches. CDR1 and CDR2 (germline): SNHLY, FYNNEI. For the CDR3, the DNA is TGTGCCAGCAGTGCCACTCGGACAGGAAACTATGGCTACACCTTC. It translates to CASSATRTGNYGYTF.

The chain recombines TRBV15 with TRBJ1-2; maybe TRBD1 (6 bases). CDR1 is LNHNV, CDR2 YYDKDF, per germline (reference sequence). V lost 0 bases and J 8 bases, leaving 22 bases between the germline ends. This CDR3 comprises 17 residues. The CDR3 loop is CATSREDGSRGMRGYTF. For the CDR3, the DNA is TGTGCCACCAGCAGAGAGGATGGATCGAGGGGGATGAGAGGCTACACCTTC.

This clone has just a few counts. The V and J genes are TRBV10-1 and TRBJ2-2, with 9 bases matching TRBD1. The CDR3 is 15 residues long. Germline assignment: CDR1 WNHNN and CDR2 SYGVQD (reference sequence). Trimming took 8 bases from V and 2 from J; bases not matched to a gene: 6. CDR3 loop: CASGRDRANTGELFF. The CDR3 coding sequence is TGCGCCAGCGGCCGGGACAGGGCTAACACCGGGGAGCTGTTTTTT.

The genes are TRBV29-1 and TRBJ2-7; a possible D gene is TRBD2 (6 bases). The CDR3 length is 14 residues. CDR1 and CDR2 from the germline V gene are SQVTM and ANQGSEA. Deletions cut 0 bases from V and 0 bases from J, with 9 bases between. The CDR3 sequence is CSVEEGSGSYEQYF. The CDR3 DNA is TGCAGCGTTGAAGAGGGTAGCGGCTCCTACGAGCAGTACTTC.

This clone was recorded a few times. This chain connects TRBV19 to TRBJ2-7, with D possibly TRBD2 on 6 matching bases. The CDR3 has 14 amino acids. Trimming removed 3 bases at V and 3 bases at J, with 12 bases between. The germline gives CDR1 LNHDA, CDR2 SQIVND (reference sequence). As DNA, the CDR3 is TGTGCCAGTAGTATCTTCGGGAGAGACTACGAGCAGTACTTC. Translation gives CASSIFGRDYEQYF. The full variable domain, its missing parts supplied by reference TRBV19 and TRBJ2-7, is DGGITQSPKYLFRKEGQNVTLSCEQNLNHDAMYWYRQDPGQGLRLIYYSQIVNDFQKGDIAEGYSVSREKKESFPLTVTSAQKNPTAFYLCASSIFGRDYEQYFGPGTRLTVT.

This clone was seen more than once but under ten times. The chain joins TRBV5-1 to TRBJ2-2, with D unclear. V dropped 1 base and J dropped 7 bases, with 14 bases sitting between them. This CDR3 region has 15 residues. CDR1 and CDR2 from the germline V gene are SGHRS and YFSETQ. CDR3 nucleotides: TGCGCCAGCAGCTTGAATATTCGTACAAGCGGGGAGCTGTTTTTT. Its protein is CASSLNIRTSGELFF.

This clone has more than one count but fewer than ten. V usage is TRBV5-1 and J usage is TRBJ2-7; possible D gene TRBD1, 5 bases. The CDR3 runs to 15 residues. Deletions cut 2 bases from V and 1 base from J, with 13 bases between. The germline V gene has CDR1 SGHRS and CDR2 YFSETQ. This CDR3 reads CASSFGSGMSYEQYF. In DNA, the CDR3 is TGCGCCAGCAGCTTCGGTTCAGGGATGTCCTACGAGCAGTACTTC.

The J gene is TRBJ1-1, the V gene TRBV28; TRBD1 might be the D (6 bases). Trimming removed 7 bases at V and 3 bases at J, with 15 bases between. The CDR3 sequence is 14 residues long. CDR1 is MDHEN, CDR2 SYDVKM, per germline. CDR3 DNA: TGTGCCAGCACCCCGGGGGGGGCTTACACTGAAGCTTTCTTT. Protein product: CASTPGGAYTEAFF.

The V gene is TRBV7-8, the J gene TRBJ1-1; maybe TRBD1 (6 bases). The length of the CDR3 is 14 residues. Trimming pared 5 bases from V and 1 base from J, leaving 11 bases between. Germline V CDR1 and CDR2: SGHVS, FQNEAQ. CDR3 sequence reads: CASSPMTGNTEAFF. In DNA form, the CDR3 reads TGTGCCAGCAGCCCGATGACAGGGAACACTGAAGCTTTCTTT.

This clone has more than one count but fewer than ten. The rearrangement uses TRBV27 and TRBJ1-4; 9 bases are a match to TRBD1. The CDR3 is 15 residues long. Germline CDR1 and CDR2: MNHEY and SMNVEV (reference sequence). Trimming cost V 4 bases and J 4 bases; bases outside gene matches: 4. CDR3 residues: CASSSGTGRNEKLFF. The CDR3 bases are TGTGCCAGCAGTTCCGGGACAGGGCGTAATGAAAAACTGTTTTTT.

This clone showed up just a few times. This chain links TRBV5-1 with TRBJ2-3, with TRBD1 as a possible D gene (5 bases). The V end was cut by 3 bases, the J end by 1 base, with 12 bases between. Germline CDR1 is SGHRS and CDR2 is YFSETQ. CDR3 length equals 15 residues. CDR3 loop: CASSSTGAGTDTQYF. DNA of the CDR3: TGCGCCAGCAGCTCTACAGGTGCGGGCACAGATACGCAGTATTTT.

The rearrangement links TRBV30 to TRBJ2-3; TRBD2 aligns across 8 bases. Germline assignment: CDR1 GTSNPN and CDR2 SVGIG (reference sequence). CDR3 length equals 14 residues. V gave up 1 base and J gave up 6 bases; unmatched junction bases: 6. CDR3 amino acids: CAWSAAGGGDTQYF. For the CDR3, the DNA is TGTGCCTGGAGTGCGGCGGGGGGCGGTGATACGCAGTATTTT.